The sequence of this TCR beta chain was determined in a study of OX40 agonist ivuxolimab in advanced cancers. Across the study: Patients achieving partial responses numbered three: one hepatocellular carcinoma case and two cutaneous melanoma cases. The study's findings and limits: Doses of 0.1 to 3.0 mg/kg were accompanied by clonal expansion of CD4+ and CD8+ blood T cells by week 6. Among expanded peripheral T cells, antigen specificity went undetermined.

Notes on this clone: What it binds is unknown.

Clones were sequenced by immunoSEQ multiplex PCR, and TCRdb holds only the in-frame ones, with some missing. The sample has roughly 77,000 clones, under 90% seen once. Per germline, CDR1 MDHEN and CDR2 SYDVKM. The CDR3 loop spans 15 amino acids. Trimming at V came to 4 bases and at J to 3 bases, leaving 9 bases not matched to a gene. Autoimmune disease history or systemic immunosuppression was exclusionary. This clonotype was sampled from an adult with an advanced solid tumor such as melanoma, head and neck, liver or kidney cancer. The sample consisted of CD4+ or CD8+ T cells sorted from blood, taken in a trial of the OX40 agonist ivuxolimab. The chain uses TRBV28 and TRBJ2-7; 7 bases fit TRBD2. The CDR3 loop is CASSSSPPSGYEQYF. CDR3 nucleotide sequence: TGTGCCAGCAGTTCCTCTCCCCCTAGCGGCTACGAGCAGTACTTC. Looking up the rest from reference TRBV28 and TRBJ2-7 gives the full variable domain: DVKVTQSSRYLVKRTGEKVFLECVQDMDHENMFWYRQDPGLGLRLIYFSYDVKMKEKGDIPEGYSVSREKKERFSLILESASTNQTSMYLCASSSSPPSGYEQYFGPGTRLTVT.